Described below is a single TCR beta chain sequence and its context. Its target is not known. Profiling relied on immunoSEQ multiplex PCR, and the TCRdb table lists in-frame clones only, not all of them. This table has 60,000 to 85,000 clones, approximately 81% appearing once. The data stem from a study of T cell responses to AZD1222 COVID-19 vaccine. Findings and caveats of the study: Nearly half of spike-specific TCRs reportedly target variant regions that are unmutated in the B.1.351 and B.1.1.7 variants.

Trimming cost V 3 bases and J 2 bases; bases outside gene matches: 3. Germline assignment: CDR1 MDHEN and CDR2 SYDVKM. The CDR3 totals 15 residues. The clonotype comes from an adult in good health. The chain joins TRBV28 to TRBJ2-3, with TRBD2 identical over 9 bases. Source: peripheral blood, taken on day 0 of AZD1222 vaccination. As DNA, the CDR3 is TGTGCCAGCAGTTTTGCTAGCGGGACCACAGATACGCAGTATTTT. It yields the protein CASSFASGTTDTQYF.